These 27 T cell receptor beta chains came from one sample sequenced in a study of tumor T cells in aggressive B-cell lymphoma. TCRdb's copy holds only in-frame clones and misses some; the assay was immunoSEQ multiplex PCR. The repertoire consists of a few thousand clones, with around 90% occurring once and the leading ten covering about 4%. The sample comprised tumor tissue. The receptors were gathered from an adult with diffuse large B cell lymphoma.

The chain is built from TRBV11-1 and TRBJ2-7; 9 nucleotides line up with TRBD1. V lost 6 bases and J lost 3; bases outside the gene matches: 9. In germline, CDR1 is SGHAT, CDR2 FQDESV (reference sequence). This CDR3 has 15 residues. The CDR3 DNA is TGTGCCAGCAGAGCCCGGGACAGGGCTGGCTACGAGCAGTACTTC. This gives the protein CASRARDRAGYEQYF.

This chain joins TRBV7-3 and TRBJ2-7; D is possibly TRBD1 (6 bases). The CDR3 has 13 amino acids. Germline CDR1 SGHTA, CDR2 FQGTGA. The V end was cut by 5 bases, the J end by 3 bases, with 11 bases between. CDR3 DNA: TGTGCCAGCAGCCCGGACAGTGACTACGAGCAGTACTTC. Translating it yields CASSPDSDYEQYF.

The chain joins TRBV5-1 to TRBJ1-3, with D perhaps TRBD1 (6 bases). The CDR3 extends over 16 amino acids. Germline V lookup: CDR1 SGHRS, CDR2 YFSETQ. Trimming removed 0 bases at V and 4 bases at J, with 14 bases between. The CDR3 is CASSLDLGGAGNTIYF. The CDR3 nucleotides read TGCGCCAGCAGCTTGGATTTAGGGGGAGCCGGAAACACCATATATTTT.

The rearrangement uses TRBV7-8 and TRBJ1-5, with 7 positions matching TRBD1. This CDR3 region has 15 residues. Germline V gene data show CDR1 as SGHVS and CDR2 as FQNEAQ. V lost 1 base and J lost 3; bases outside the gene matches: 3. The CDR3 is CASSLGDSINQPQHF. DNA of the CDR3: TGTGCCAGCAGCTTAGGGGACAGTATCAATCAGCCCCAGCATTTT.

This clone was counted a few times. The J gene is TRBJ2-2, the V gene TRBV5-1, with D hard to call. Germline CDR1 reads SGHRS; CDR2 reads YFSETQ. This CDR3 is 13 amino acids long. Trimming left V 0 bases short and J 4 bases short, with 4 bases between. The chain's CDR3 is CASSLGGTGELFF. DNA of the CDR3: TGCGCCAGCAGCTTGGGAGGCACCGGGGAGCTGTTTTTT.

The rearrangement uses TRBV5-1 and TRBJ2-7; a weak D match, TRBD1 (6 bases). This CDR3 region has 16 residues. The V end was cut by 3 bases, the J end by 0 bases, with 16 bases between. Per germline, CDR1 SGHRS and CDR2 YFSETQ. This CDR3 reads CASSSLAGVGSYEQYF. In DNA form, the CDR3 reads TGCGCCAGCAGCTCCCTGGCAGGGGTCGGCTCCTACGAGCAGTACTTC.

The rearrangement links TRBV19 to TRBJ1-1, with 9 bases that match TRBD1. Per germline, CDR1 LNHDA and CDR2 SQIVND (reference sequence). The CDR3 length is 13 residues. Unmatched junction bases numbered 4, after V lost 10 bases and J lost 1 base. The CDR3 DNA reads TGTGCCACACGACAGGGGGAGAACACTGAAGCTTTCTTT. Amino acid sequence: CATRQGENTEAFF.

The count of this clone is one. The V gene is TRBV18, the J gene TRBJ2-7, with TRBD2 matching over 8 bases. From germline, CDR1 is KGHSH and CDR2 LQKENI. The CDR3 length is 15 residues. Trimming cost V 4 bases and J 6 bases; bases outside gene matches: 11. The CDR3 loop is CASSLTQAGAGEQYF. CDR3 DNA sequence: TGTGCCAGCTCACTTACCCAAGCGGGAGCCGGCGAGCAGTACTTC.

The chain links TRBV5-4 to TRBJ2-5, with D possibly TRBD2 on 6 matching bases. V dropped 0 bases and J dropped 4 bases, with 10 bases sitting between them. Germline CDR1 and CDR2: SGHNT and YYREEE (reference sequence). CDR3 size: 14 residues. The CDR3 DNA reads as TGTGCCAGCAGCTTGGGGACTACAATAGAGACCCAGTACTTC. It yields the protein CASSLGTTIETQYF.

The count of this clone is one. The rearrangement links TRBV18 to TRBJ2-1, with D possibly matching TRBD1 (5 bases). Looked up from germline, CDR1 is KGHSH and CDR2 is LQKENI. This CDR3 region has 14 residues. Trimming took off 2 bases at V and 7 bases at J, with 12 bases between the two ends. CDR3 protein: CASSPWLQGNEQFF. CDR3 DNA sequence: TGTGCCAGCTCACCATGGCTCCAGGGTAATGAGCAGTTCTTC.

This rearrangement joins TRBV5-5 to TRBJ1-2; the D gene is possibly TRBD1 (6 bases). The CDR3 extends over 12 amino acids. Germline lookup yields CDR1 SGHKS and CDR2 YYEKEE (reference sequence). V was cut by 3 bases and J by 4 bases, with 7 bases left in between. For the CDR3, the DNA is TGTGCCAGCAGCTCAGGGGCCTATGGCTACACCTTC. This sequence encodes CASSSGAYGYTF.

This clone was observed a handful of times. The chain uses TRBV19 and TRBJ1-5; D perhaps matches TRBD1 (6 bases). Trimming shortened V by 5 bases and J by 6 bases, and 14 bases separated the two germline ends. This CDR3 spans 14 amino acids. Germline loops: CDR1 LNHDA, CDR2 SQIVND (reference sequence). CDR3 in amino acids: CASSSDRSGQPQHF. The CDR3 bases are TGTGCCAGTAGTTCCGACAGGTCAGGTCAGCCCCAGCATTTT.

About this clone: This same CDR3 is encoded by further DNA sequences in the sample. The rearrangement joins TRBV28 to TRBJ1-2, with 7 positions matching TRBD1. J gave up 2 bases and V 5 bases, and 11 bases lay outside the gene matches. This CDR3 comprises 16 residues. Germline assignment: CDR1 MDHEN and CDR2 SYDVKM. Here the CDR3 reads CASSPLGTGENYGYTF. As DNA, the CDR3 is TGTGCCAGCAGTCCCCTGGGAACAGGGGAAAACTATGGCTACACCTTC.

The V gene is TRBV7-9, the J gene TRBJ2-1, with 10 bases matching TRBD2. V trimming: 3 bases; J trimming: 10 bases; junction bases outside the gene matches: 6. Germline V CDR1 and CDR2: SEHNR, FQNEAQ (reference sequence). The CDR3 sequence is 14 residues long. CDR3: CASSFGLAEPEQFF. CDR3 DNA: TGTGCCAGCAGCTTCGGACTAGCGGAGCCGGAGCAGTTCTTC.

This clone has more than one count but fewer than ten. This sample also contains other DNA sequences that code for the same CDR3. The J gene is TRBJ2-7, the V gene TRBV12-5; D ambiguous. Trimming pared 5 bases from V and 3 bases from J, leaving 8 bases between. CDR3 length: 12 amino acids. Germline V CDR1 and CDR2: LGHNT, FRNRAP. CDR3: CASGPDFYEQYF. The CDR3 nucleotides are TGTGCTAGTGGTCCCGACTTCTACGAGCAGTACTTC.

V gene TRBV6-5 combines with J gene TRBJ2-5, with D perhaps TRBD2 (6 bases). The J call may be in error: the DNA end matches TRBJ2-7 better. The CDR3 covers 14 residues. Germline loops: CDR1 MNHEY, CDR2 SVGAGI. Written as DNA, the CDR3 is TGTGCCAGCAGTACGGAGGGTCTTCCCTACGAGCAGTACTTC. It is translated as CASSTEGLPYEQYF.

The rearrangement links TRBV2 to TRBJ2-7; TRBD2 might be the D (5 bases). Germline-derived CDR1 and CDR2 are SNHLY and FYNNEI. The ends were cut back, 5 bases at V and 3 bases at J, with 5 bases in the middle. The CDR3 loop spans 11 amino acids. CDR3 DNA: TGTGCCAGCAGTCGGGACTACGAGCAGTACTTC. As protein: CASSRDYEQYF.

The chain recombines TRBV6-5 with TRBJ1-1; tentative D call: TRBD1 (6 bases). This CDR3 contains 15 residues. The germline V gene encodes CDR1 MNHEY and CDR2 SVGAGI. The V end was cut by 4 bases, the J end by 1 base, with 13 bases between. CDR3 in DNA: TGTGCCAGCAGTTCCAGGGGAGGGGGGAACACTGAAGCTTTCTTT. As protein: CASSSRGGGNTEAFF.

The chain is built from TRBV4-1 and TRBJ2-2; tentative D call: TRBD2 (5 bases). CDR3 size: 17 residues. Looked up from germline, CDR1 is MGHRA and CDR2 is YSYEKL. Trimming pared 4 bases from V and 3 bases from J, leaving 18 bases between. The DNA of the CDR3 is TGCGCCAGCAGCCGGCGAACGGGATCCACTTACACCGGGGAGCTGTTTTTT. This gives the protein CASSRRTGSTYTGELFF.

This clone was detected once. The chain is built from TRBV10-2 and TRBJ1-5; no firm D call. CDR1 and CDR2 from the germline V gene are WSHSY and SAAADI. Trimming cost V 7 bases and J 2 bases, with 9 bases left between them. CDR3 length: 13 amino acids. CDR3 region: CASNPQGNQPQHF. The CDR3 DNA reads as TGCGCCAGCAACCCCCAGGGCAATCAGCCCCAGCATTTT.

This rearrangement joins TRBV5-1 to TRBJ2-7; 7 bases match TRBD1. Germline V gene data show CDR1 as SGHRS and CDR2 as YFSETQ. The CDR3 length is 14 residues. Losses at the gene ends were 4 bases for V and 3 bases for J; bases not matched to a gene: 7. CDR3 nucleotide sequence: TGCGCCAGCAGCCCAACAGGGGTCGGCTACGAGCAGTACTTC. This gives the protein CASSPTGVGYEQYF. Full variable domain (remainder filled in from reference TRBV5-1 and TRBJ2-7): KAGVTQTPRYLIKTRGQQVTLSCSPISGHRSVSWYQQTPGQGLQFLFEYFSETQRNKGNFPGRFSGRQFSNSRSEMNVSTLELGDSALYLCASSPTGVGYEQYFGPGTRLTVT.

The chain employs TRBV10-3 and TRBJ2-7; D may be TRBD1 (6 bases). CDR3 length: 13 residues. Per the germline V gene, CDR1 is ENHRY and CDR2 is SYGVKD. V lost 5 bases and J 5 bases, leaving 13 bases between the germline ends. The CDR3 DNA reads TGTGCCATCAGTCCGGGACAAAGGGACGAGCAGTACTTC. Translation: CAISPGQRDEQYF.

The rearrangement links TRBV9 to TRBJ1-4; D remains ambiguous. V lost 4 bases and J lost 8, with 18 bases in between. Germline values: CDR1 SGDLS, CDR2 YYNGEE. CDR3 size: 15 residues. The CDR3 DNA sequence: TGTGCCAGCAGCACGAGAGGCAGCTCAACCGAAAAACTGTTTTTT. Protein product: CASSTRGSSTEKLFF.

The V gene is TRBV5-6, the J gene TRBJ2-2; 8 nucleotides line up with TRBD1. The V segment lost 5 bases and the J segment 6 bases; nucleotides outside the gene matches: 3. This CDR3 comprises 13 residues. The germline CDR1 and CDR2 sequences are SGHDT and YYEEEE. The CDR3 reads CASRLDRAGELFF. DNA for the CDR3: TGTGCCAGCAGACTGGACAGGGCCGGGGAGCTGTTTTTT.

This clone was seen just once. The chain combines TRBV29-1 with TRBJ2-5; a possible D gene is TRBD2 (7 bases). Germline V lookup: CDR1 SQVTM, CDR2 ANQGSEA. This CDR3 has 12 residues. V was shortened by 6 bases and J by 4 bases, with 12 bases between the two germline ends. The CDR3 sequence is CSVRGAVETQYF. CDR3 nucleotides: TGCAGCGTACGGGGGGCAGTAGAGACCCAGTACTTC.

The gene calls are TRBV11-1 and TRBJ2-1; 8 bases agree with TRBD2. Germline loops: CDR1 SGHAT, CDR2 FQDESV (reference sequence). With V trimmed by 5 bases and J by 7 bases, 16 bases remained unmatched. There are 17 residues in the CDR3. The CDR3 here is CASSPSGGTRSWNEQFF. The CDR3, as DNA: TGTGCCAGCAGCCCAAGCGGCGGGACTAGATCGTGGAATGAGCAGTTCTTC.

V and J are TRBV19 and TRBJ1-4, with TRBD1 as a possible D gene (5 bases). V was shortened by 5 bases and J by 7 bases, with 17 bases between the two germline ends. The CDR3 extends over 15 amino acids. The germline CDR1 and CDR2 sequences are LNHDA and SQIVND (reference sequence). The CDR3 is CASSFRQGAVEKLFF. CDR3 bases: TGTGCCAGTAGTTTCAGACAAGGGGCTGTTGAAAAACTGTTTTTT. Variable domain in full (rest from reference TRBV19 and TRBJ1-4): DGGITQSPKYLFRKEGQNVTLSCEQNLNHDAMYWYRQDPGQGLRLIYYSQIVNDFQKGDIAEGYSVSREKKESFPLTVTSAQKNPTAFYLCASSFRQGAVEKLFFGSGTQLSVL.